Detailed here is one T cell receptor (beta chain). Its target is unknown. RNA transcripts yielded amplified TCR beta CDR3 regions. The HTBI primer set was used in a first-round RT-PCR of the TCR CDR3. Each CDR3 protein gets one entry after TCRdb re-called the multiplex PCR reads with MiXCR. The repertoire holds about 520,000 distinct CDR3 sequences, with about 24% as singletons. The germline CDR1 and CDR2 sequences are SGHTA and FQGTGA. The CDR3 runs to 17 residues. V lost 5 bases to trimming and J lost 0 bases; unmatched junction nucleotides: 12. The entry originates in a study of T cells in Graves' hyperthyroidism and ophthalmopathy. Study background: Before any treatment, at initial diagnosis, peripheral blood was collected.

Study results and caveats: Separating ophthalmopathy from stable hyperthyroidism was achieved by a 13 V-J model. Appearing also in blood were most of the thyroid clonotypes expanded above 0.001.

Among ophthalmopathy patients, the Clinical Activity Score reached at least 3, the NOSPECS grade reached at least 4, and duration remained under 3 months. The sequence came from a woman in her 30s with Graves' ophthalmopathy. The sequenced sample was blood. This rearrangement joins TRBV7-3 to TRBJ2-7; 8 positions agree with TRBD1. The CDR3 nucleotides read TGTGCCAGCAGCCTACCGAATTCCGGGACAGGCTCCTACGAGCAGTACTTC. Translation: CASSLPNSGTGSYEQYF.